Following are 8 T cell receptor beta chains from one sample sequenced in a study of T cell responses to AZD1222 COVID-19 vaccine. Only in-frame clones appear in the TCRdb table, and some are missing; sequencing was by immunoSEQ multiplex PCR. The sample has about 91,000 clones, around 90% seen once. The sample consisted of peripheral blood, taken 28 days after the second AZD1222 dose. Receptor source: an adult who received the AZD1222 COVID-19 vaccine.

The chain is built from TRBV19 and TRBJ1-2; 7 nucleotides line up with TRBD1. Per the germline V gene, CDR1 is LNHDA and CDR2 is SQIVND (reference sequence). V lost 8 bases to trimming and J lost 7 bases; unmatched junction nucleotides: 16. The CDR3 totals 15 residues. The CDR3 region is CASSRGAGGPSGYTF. CDR3 sequence (DNA): TGTGCCAGTTCCCGGGGTGCAGGGGGGCCCTCTGGCTACACCTTC.

V usage is TRBV6-5 and J usage is TRBJ1-2; D ambiguous. CDR1 is MNHEY, CDR2 SVGAGI, per germline. Trimming shortened V by 0 bases and J by 8 bases, and 13 bases separated the two germline ends. The CDR3 is 14 amino acids. CDR3 DNA sequence: TGTGCCAGCAGTTACTCGGCATCGGCTCTAGGCTACACCTTC. This sequence encodes CASSYSASALGYTF.

V is TRBV14 and J is TRBJ2-2; TRBD2 matches at 9 bases. Trimming at V came to 4 bases and at J to 6 bases, leaving 9 bases not matched to a gene. The V gene's germline CDR1 is SGHDN and CDR2 FVKESK. CDR3 length: 16 residues. The CDR3 nucleotides are TGTGCCAGCAGCCTAGGGACTAGCTGGCAGTCCGGGGAGCTGTTTTTT. Amino acids: CASSLGTSWQSGELFF.

The chain employs TRBV6-5 and TRBJ1-1; possible D gene TRBD1, 5 bases. This CDR3 has 13 residues. The V end lost 4 bases, the J end lost 2 bases, and 8 bases lay between the germline ends. Germline V lookup: CDR1 MNHEY, CDR2 SVGAGI. The CDR3 sequence: CASSWQGNTEAFF. CDR3 coding DNA: TGTGCCAGCAGTTGGCAGGGAAACACTGAAGCTTTCTTT.

The chain carries TRBV10-1 and TRBJ1-4; possibly TRBD1 for D (6 bases). Germline V gene lookup returns CDR1 WNHNN and CDR2 SYGVQD (reference sequence). The CDR3 totals 14 residues. V dropped 4 bases and J dropped 5 bases, with 11 bases sitting between them. The CDR3 DNA sequence: TGCGCCAGCAGTGCCCCAGGGGAGAATGAAAAACTGTTTTTT. Residues: CASSAPGENEKLFF.

This chain uses TRBV28 with TRBJ1-2, with TRBD1 matching over 7 bases. The CDR3 sequence is 14 residues long. Per the germline V gene, CDR1 is MDHEN and CDR2 is SYDVKM. Losses at the gene ends were 4 bases for V and 4 bases for J; bases not matched to a gene: 6. CDR3 sequence: CASSSSGTAYGYTF. In nucleotides, the CDR3 is TGTGCCAGCAGTTCCTCCGGGACAGCCTATGGCTACACCTTC.

CDR3 amino acids: CATGLHSGANVLTF. The CDR3, as DNA: TGTGCCACGGGACTGCACTCTGGGGCCAACGTCCTGACTTTC. This chain connects TRBV6-5 to TRBJ2-6; the D gene is possibly TRBD2 (6 bases). Trimming took off 10 bases at V and 0 bases at J, with 10 bases between the two ends. This CDR3 spans 14 amino acids. Per the germline V gene, CDR1 is MNHEY and CDR2 is SVGAGI.

The chain is built from TRBV3-1 (or the pseudogene TRBV3-2) and TRBJ1-1; no definite D call. The CDR3 runs to 16 residues. V lost 1 base and J lost 6, with 18 bases in between. Germline CDR1 is LGHDT and CDR2 is YNNKEL (reference sequence). In DNA, the CDR3 is TGTGCCAGCAGCCAAGGGCTCGGACGGCACAAATCTGAAGCTTTCTTT. As protein: CASSQGLGRHKSEAFF.